The 26 T cell receptor beta chains below come from one sample, sequenced in a study of T cell responses to AZD1222 COVID-19 vaccine. TCRdb keeps only in-frame clones here, not all; method: immunoSEQ multiplex PCR. The data show about 78,000 clones, 88% seen once. This material consisted of peripheral blood, taken on day 0 of MenACWY control vaccination. The receptors derive from an adult in good health.

The chain employs TRBV7-8 and TRBJ1-1, with no clear D. From germline, CDR1 is SGHVS and CDR2 FQNEAQ. V lost 5 bases, J lost 0 bases, and 10 bases lay in between. The CDR3 has 14 residues. The CDR3 bases are TGTGCCAGCAGCCTCCGTCCTATGAACACTGAAGCTTTCTTT. Translation gives CASSLRPMNTEAFF.

CDR3 nucleotide sequence: TGTGCCATCAGTTCGGGACAGGGTTTTAACTATGGCTACACCTTC. Translating it yields CAISSGQGFNYGYTF. This sequence joins TRBV10-3 and TRBJ1-2; 9 bases agree with TRBD1. The junction had 5 bases not matched to a gene; V was cut back by 5 bases and J by 1 base. Germline CDR1 ENHRY, CDR2 SYGVKD. This CDR3 is 15 amino acids long.

This chain joins TRBV7-2 and TRBJ2-2; 11 bases agree with TRBD1. The V gene's germline CDR1 is SGHTA and CDR2 FQGNSA. The CDR3 sequence is 14 residues long. Unmatched junction bases numbered 1, after V lost 3 bases and J lost 7 bases. The CDR3 DNA is TGTGCCAGCAGCTTCGGGACAGGGGGCGGGGAGCTGTTTTTT. This translates into CASSFGTGGGELFF.

The chain couples TRBV7-9 to TRBJ1-2; 8 nucleotides line up with TRBD1. Germline V gene data show CDR1 as SEHNR and CDR2 as FQNEAQ (reference sequence). CDR3 length: 16 amino acids. V was clipped by 1 base and J by 5 bases; unmatched bases: 9. CDR3 bases: TGTGCCAGCAGCTTAGGGCCCCCAGGGGGCGCATATGGCTACACCTTC. This translates into CASSLGPPGGAYGYTF.

The chain carries TRBV5-5 and TRBJ1-1; 7 bases match TRBD1. Germline lookup yields CDR1 SGHKS and CDR2 YYEKEE (reference sequence). J was trimmed by 2 bases and V by 3 bases; bases with no gene match: 7. This CDR3 has 15 amino acids. CDR3 DNA sequence: TGTGCCAGCAGCTGGGGACAGCGATTAAACACTGAAGCTTTCTTT. This encodes CASSWGQRLNTEAFF.

Only one count was recorded for this clone. The chain uses TRBV11-2 and TRBJ2-7, with 10 bases aligning to TRBD1. The CDR3 contains 14 residues. Trimming took 5 bases from V and 4 from J; bases not matched to a gene: 5. The germline V gene encodes CDR1 SGHAT and CDR2 FQNNGV. CDR3 nucleotides: TGTGCCAGCAGCAAGGACAGGGGGTCTTACGAGCAGTACTTC. It encodes CASSKDRGSYEQYF.

This clone was counted only a few times. V and J are TRBV7-8 and TRBJ1-4, with a possible D match to TRBD1 (5 bases). CDR1 and CDR2 (germline): SGHVS, FQNEAQ. V lost 5 bases and J 4 bases, leaving 14 bases between the germline ends. The CDR3 length is 15 residues. CDR3 DNA: TGTGCCAGCAGCAAAAATACAGGAGTTAATGAAAAACTGTTTTTT. It codes for CASSKNTGVNEKLFF.

The genes are TRBV5-4 and TRBJ1-3; D unresolved. CDR1 is SGHNT, CDR2 YYREEE, per germline (reference sequence). Trimming took 0 bases from V and 0 from J, leaving 4 bases between them. This CDR3 has 14 amino acids. CDR3 bases: TGTGCCAGCAGCTTGGATCGCTCTGGAAACACCATATATTTT. Translated, it gives CASSLDRSGNTIYF. Based on the CDR3 plus reference TRBV5-4 and TRBJ1-3, the full variable domain is ETGVTQSPTHLIKTRGQQVTLRCSSQSGHNTVSWYQQALGQGPQFIFQYYREEENGRGNFPPRFSGLQFPNYSSELNVNALELDDSALYLCASSLDRSGNTIYFGEGSWLTVV.

V usage is TRBV2 and J usage is TRBJ1-2; unclear D gene. The V and J ends lost 5 bases and 2 bases respectively, with 9 bases between them. CDR3 length: 13 amino acids. Germline V gene lookup returns CDR1 SNHLY and CDR2 FYNNEI. The chain's CDR3 is CASSSGENYGYTF. The CDR3 nucleotides are TGTGCCAGCAGTTCCGGAGAGAACTATGGCTACACCTTC.

The CDR3 nucleotides are TGTGCCAGCAGAAAAGACAGGGGGCGCGCAGAGACCCAGTACTTC. Translating gives CASRKDRGRAETQYF. V usage is TRBV7-2 and J usage is TRBJ2-5; 10 bases line up with TRBD1. The CDR3 loop spans 15 amino acids. Germline values: CDR1 SGHTA, CDR2 FQGNSA. Trimming took 6 bases from V and 4 from J; bases not matched to a gene: 8. The whole variable domain, filled in from reference TRBV7-2 and TRBJ2-5, reads GAGVSQSPSNKVTEKGKDVELRCDPISGHTALYWYRQSLGQGLEFLIYFQGNSAPDKSGLPSDRFSAERTGGSVSTLTIQRTQQEDSAVYLCASRKDRGRAETQYFGPGTRLLVL.

This chain uses TRBV6-5 with TRBJ2-5; 13 bases match TRBD2. Germline CDR1 MNHEY, CDR2 SVGAGI. Trimming took 11 bases from V and 2 from J; bases not matched to a gene: 5. This CDR3 is built from 14 residues. CDR3 sequence: CAGGTSGVQETQYF. In nucleotides, the CDR3 is TGTGCCGGCGGGACTAGCGGGGTACAAGAGACCCAGTACTTC.

This clone has a handful of counts. This chain uses TRBV4-3 with TRBJ1-2, with D possibly TRBD1 on 6 matching bases. V was cut by 0 bases and J by 4 bases, with 15 bases left in between. The CDR3 contains 16 residues. Germline lookup yields CDR1 LGHNA and CDR2 YSLEER. The CDR3 sequence is CASSQDWETGGYGYTF. CDR3 bases: TGCGCCAGCAGCCAAGATTGGGAGACAGGAGGCTATGGCTACACCTTC.

The chain uses TRBV11-3 and TRBJ2-7, with TRBD2 matching over 9 bases. CDR3 length: 14 residues. Germline V gene data show CDR1 as SGHNT and CDR2 as YENEEA. The ends lost 5 bases at V and 6 bases at J; junction bases unmatched: 8. DNA of the CDR3: TGTGCCAGCAGCCCGACTAGCGGTGCCCTCGAGCAGTACTTC. It translates to CASSPTSGALEQYF.

The rearrangement links TRBV28 to TRBJ1-3, with 8 positions matching TRBD1. Germline trimming cut 4 bases from V and 4 bases from J; bases unmatched to any gene: 6. The CDR3 loop spans 15 amino acids. From germline, CDR1 is MDHEN and CDR2 SYDVKM. CDR3 residues: CASSSQGAGGNTIYF. CDR3 DNA sequence: TGTGCCAGCAGTTCCCAGGGGGCGGGCGGAAACACCATATATTTT.

CDR3 protein: CATGEGRLGPQPQHF. Here the CDR3 DNA reads TGTGCCACTGGGGAGGGCCGCTTGGGCCCTCAGCCCCAGCATTTT. The chain is built from TRBV10-3 and TRBJ1-5; D is ambiguous. CDR3 size: 15 residues. CDR1 and CDR2 from the germline V gene are ENHRY and SYGVKD. Between the trimmed V and J ends, which lost 10 bases and 6 bases, there was a span of 22 bases.

The chain joins TRBV6-5 to TRBJ1-2; TRBD1 agrees at 7 bases. CDR1 MNHEY and CDR2 SVGAGI come from the germline V gene. The V segment lost 7 bases and the J segment 4 bases; nucleotides outside the gene matches: 12. This CDR3 is 15 amino acids long. The CDR3 protein is CASIPGSGTVYGYTF. DNA for the CDR3: TGTGCCAGCATCCCCGGGTCAGGGACAGTCTATGGCTACACCTTC.

This rearrangement joins TRBV29-1 to TRBJ1-3; 7 nucleotides align to TRBD1. This CDR3 contains 15 residues. V gave up 5 bases and J gave up 0 bases; unmatched junction bases: 7. CDR1 and CDR2 from the germline V gene are SQVTM and ANQGSEA. CDR3 sequence (DNA): TGCAGCGTTTCTCGCCGGGACAGCTCTGGAAACACCATATATTTT. The encoded protein is CSVSRRDSSGNTIYF.

The count of this clone is one. The V and J genes are TRBV5-4 and TRBJ1-1, with D perhaps TRBD1 (5 bases). V dropped 2 bases and J dropped 1 base, with 9 bases sitting between them. Germline CDR1 SGHNT, CDR2 YYREEE (reference sequence). This CDR3 spans 14 amino acids. The CDR3 protein is CASSLGTENTEAFF. The CDR3 region has the DNA TGTGCCAGCAGCTTAGGGACCGAGAACACTGAAGCTTTCTTT. Together with reference TRBV5-4 and TRBJ1-1, the CDR3 gives the full variable domain: ETGVTQSPTHLIKTRGQQVTLRCSSQSGHNTVSWYQQALGQGPQFIFQYYREEENGRGNFPPRFSGLQFPNYSSELNVNALELDDSALYLCASSLGTENTEAFFGQGTRLTVV.

J is TRBJ2-2 and V is TRBV7-2, with 8 nucleotides matching TRBD2. Germline V CDR1 and CDR2: SGHTA, FQGNSA. V trimming: 5 bases; J trimming: 13 bases; junction bases outside the gene matches: 12. CDR3 size: 14 residues. The CDR3 is CASSNPAGGGRLFF. CDR3 DNA sequence: TGTGCCAGCAGCAACCCCGCGGGGGGAGGAAGGCTGTTTTTT.

The chain combines TRBV18 with TRBJ1-5; D is undetermined. V lost 3 bases and J 6 bases, leaving 21 bases between the germline ends. CDR3 size: 17 residues. CDR1 and CDR2 from the germline V gene are KGHSH and LQKENI. The CDR3: CASSPDRLVNSAQPQHF. The CDR3 bases are TGTGCCAGCTCACCCGACCGGTTGGTTAATTCGGCTCAGCCCCAGCATTTT.

This chain links TRBV6-5 with TRBJ2-7; 8 bases match TRBD2. V lost 6 bases and J lost 1; bases outside the gene matches: 8. Germline values: CDR1 MNHEY, CDR2 SVGAGI. The CDR3 extends over 15 amino acids. DNA of the CDR3: TGTGCCAGCAGACCCGGCGGGGGGCCTTCCTACGAGCAGTACTTC. Amino acid sequence: CASRPGGGPSYEQYF.

The count of this clone is one. V and J are TRBV7-9 and TRBJ1-6, with D tentatively TRBD1 (5 bases). CDR3 length equals 14 residues. Germline CDR1 reads SEHNR; CDR2 reads FQNEAQ (reference sequence). V shed 2 bases and J shed 5 bases, with 7 bases lying between them. The CDR3 DNA is TGTGCCAGCAGCTTATTACAGGATAATTCACCCCTCCACTTT. This codes for CASSLLQDNSPLHF.

V gene TRBV7-9 combines with J gene TRBJ2-1; TRBD1 matches 9 bases. J gave up 7 bases and V 5 bases, and 6 bases lay outside the gene matches. Germline V CDR1 and CDR2: SEHNR, FQNEAQ (reference sequence). There are 14 residues in the CDR3. This chain's CDR3 is CASSQQGAGNEQFF. As DNA, the CDR3 is TGTGCCAGCAGCCAACAGGGGGCTGGGAATGAGCAGTTCTTC.

J is TRBJ1-3 and V is TRBV19; D may be TRBD1 (6 bases). V lost 10 bases and J lost 0, with 16 bases in between. In germline, CDR1 is LNHDA, CDR2 SQIVND (reference sequence). This CDR3 is 15 amino acids long. The CDR3 nucleotides read TGTGCCAACCCGGACAGCCCCCCCTCTGGAAACACCATATATTTT. The encoded protein is CANPDSPPSGNTIYF. Full variable domain (remainder filled in from reference TRBV19 and TRBJ1-3): DGGITQSPKYLFRKEGQNVTLSCEQNLNHDAMYWYRQDPGQGLRLIYYSQIVNDFQKGDIAEGYSVSREKKESFPLTVTSAQKNPTAFYLCANPDSPPSGNTIYFGEGSWLTVV.

The chain uses TRBV3-1 (or the pseudogene TRBV3-2) and TRBJ1-1, with D uncertain. The germline V gene encodes CDR1 LGHDT and CDR2 YNNKEL (reference sequence). The CDR3 extends over 12 amino acids. V was pared by 8 bases and J by 3 bases, with 10 bases between. The CDR3 region is CASYTWDTEAFF. The CDR3 DNA sequence: TGTGCCAGCTATACCTGGGACACTGAAGCTTTCTTT.

This clone was seen just once. This sequence joins TRBV7-2 and TRBJ2-7; D call uncertain. The CDR3 sequence is 13 residues long. V gave up 5 bases and J gave up 2 bases, with 10 bases separating them. Germline assignment: CDR1 SGHTA and CDR2 FQGNSA. The CDR3 is CASSVREAYEQYF. CDR3 DNA sequence: TGTGCCAGCAGCGTACGCGAGGCCTACGAGCAGTACTTC.